These 28 T cell receptor beta chains came from one sample sequenced in a study of CD8 T cells in Susac syndrome. The RNA input was roughly 0.45 to 1 ug, and it was reverse transcribed with random hexamers. Each CDR3 protein is one row after TCRdb ran MiXCR on the immunoSEQ multiplex PCR reads. Among about 180,000 distinct CDR3 sequences listed, approximately 96% were seen once. The sequenced sample was CD4+ T cells from PBMCs. These receptors came from a human donor with multiple sclerosis.

The chain joins TRBV29-1 to TRBJ2-5, with D tentatively TRBD1 (6 bases). Trimming left V 4 bases short and J 3 bases short, with 12 bases between. This CDR3 comprises 13 residues. Germline assignment: CDR1 SQVTM and CDR2 ANQGSEA. The CDR3 protein is CSVAWGLEETQYF. The CDR3 region has the DNA TGCAGCGTTGCGTGGGGGCTTGAAGAGACCCAGTACTTC.

The chain couples TRBV5-1 to TRBJ2-7; 12 positions match TRBD2. After removal of 3 bases from V and 0 bases from J, the junction contained 4 bases not matched to a gene. This CDR3 comprises 16 residues. CDR1 is SGHRS and CDR2 is YFSETQ in the germline V gene. The CDR3 here is CASSSALAGGSYEQYF. For the CDR3, the DNA is TGCGCCAGCAGCTCGGCACTAGCGGGGGGCTCCTACGAGCAGTACTTC.

The V call is TRBV20-1, the J call TRBJ2-5, with D maybe TRBD1 (5 bases). The germline CDR1 and CDR2 sequences are DFQATT and SNEGSKA (reference sequence). The CDR3 has 14 residues. V dropped 6 bases and J dropped 4 bases, with 18 bases sitting between them. This CDR3 is CSARNGRGGETQYF. The CDR3 coding sequence is TGCAGTGCCCGGAACGGTAGGGGCGGAGAGACCCAGTACTTC.

The rearrangement uses TRBV27 and TRBJ2-2; 7 bases agree with TRBD1. This CDR3 has 18 residues. V lost 6 bases, J lost 0 bases, and 13 bases stayed unmatched. Germline CDR1 reads MNHEY; CDR2 reads SMNVEV (reference sequence). CDR3 protein: CASSVGTVRFTNTGELFF. CDR3 coding DNA: TGTGCCAGCAGCGTGGGGACAGTGCGATTCACGAACACCGGGGAGCTGTTTTTT.

The J gene is TRBJ1-1, the V gene TRBV7-9; D is perhaps TRBD1 (5 bases). V was clipped by 0 bases and J by 0 bases, with 8 bases between them. There are 15 residues in the CDR3. The germline V gene encodes CDR1 SEHNR and CDR2 FQNEAQ (reference sequence). CDR3 residues: CASSLAVGVNTEAFF. The DNA of the CDR3 is TGTGCCAGCAGCTTAGCGGTAGGGGTGAACACTGAAGCTTTCTTT.

V usage is TRBV20-1 and J usage is TRBJ1-5; 9 bases fit TRBD1. The CDR3 covers 13 residues. V was clipped by 6 bases and J by 10 bases; unmatched bases: 10. Germline CDR1 reads DFQATT; CDR2 reads SNEGSKA (reference sequence). CDR3 in amino acids: CSANDRGGRPQHF. In DNA, the CDR3 is TGCAGTGCGAACGACAGGGGGGGCCGACCCCAGCATTTT.

This chain links TRBV29-1 with TRBJ1-1, with 11 nucleotides matching TRBD1. CDR1 is SQVTM, CDR2 ANQGSEA, per germline. This CDR3 region has 17 residues. After removal of 5 bases from V and 3 bases from J, the junction contained 14 bases not matched to a gene. CDR3 residues: CSVFQDRGRFQDTEAFF. The CDR3 DNA sequence: TGCAGCGTTTTTCAGGACAGGGGGCGTTTTCAGGACACTGAAGCTTTCTTT.

The sample holds one count of this clonotype. This chain joins TRBV2 and TRBJ2-3; D not certain. Germline values: CDR1 SNHLY, CDR2 FYNNEI. The CDR3 contains 12 residues. Between the trimmed V and J ends, which lost 7 bases and 7 bases, there was a span of 12 bases. This chain's CDR3 is CASKSGVYTQYF. The CDR3 nucleotides are TGTGCCAGCAAATCGGGTGTGTATACGCAGTATTTT.

The V call is TRBV24-1, the J call TRBJ2-1; 10 positions match TRBD1. The CDR3 totals 15 residues. The germline V gene encodes CDR1 KGHDR and CDR2 SFDVKD. V trimming: 3 bases; J trimming: 3 bases; junction bases outside the gene matches: 1. The CDR3 loop is CATSDGQGGYNEQFF. DNA of the CDR3: TGTGCCACCAGTGATGGACAGGGGGGCTACAATGAGCAGTTCTTC.

The chain combines TRBV9 with TRBJ2-2, with D possibly being TRBD1 or TRBD2 (5 bases each). Trimming removed 3 bases from V and 4 bases from J, with 13 bases in between. Germline lookup yields CDR1 SGDLS and CDR2 YYNGEE. This CDR3 contains 15 residues. The CDR3 nucleotides read TGTGCCAGCAGCGCATCCGGGACCTCCACCGGGGAGCTGTTTTTT. Its protein product is CASSASGTSTGELFF.

This clonotype has a single count. The chain carries TRBV28 and TRBJ1-2; 7 nucleotides line up with TRBD1. CDR1 and CDR2 (germline): MDHEN, SYDVKM. CDR3 length: 15 residues. The V gene end was trimmed by 8 bases and the J gene end by 4 bases; junction bases not matched to a gene: 13. Written as DNA, the CDR3 is TGTGCCAGCTATAACTCGGGGACAGTGGTCTATGGCTACACCTTC. Translating it yields CASYNSGTVVYGYTF.

This clonotype was counted a single time. The chain carries TRBV30 and TRBJ1-6; no definite D call. The germline CDR1 and CDR2 sequences are GTSNPN and SVGIG (reference sequence). CDR3 length: 12 residues. The ends were cut back, 7 bases at V and 5 bases at J, with 9 bases in the middle. The CDR3: CASQSDNSPLHF. In nucleotides, the CDR3 is TGTGCCTCCCAGTCTGATAATTCACCCCTCCACTTT.

This chain uses TRBV14 with TRBJ1-5; 7 nucleotides match TRBD1. The CDR3 totals 15 residues. CDR1 and CDR2 (germline): SGHDN, FVKESK. Germline trimming cut 3 bases from V and 5 bases from J; bases unmatched to any gene: 7. CDR3 loop: CASSQAKQGDQPQHF. CDR3 nucleotides: TGTGCCAGCAGCCAGGCGAAGCAGGGGGATCAGCCCCAGCATTTT.

The chain carries TRBV18 and TRBJ1-5; D possibly corresponds to TRBD1 (5 bases). CDR1 is KGHSH and CDR2 is LQKENI in the germline V gene. V lost 3 bases and J 4 bases, leaving 16 bases between the germline ends. The CDR3 runs 16 residues. This chain's CDR3 is CASSPIGQGPNQPQHF. In DNA, the CDR3 is TGTGCCAGCTCACCTATTGGGCAGGGTCCGAATCAGCCCCAGCATTTT.

The chain recombines TRBV13 with TRBJ2-5; either TRBD1 or TRBD2 may fit D (5 bases each). CDR1 and CDR2 from the germline V gene are PRHDT and FYEKMQ (reference sequence). V gave up 1 base and J gave up 4 bases, with 10 bases separating them. The CDR3 is 14 amino acids. The CDR3 sequence: CASSLEPGTETQYF. The CDR3 region has the DNA TGTGCCAGCAGCTTAGAGCCAGGGACAGAGACCCAGTACTTC.

The CDR3 is CAISESPSYEQYF. The CDR3 DNA reads as TGTGCCATCAGTGAGTCCCCCTCCTACGAGCAGTACTTC. The V gene is TRBV10-3, the J gene TRBJ2-7; D unresolved. The CDR3 totals 13 residues. Trimming removed 0 bases from V and 0 bases from J, with 3 bases in between. Germline lookup yields CDR1 ENHRY and CDR2 SYGVKD.

The V and J genes are TRBV7-9 and TRBJ2-3; TRBD2 agrees at 7 bases. The germline V gene has CDR1 SEHNR and CDR2 FQNEAQ (reference sequence). CDR3 size: 16 residues. J was trimmed by 0 bases and V by 2 bases; bases with no gene match: 5. In DNA, the CDR3 is TGTGCCAGCAGCTTATCGGGAGGACGAAGCACAGATACGCAGTATTTT. Translation: CASSLSGGRSTDTQYF.

V usage is TRBV19 and J usage is TRBJ2-7; a possible D gene is TRBD1 (6 bases). The V and J ends lost 6 bases and 4 bases respectively, with 22 bases between them. Looked up from germline, CDR1 is LNHDA and CDR2 is SQIVND (reference sequence). CDR3 length: 16 residues. CDR3 in amino acids: CASSPLESMGAYEQYF. CDR3 in DNA: TGTGCCAGTAGCCCTCTCGAGTCGATGGGGGCGTACGAGCAGTACTTC.

This chain uses TRBV7-9 with TRBJ2-1; the match to TRBD1 covers 8 bases. This CDR3 has 18 amino acids. CDR1 SEHNR and CDR2 FQNEAQ come from the germline V gene (reference sequence). V lost 6 bases and J lost 2; bases outside the gene matches: 15. The chain's CDR3 is CASRAGTGERFTYNEQFF. CDR3 coding DNA: TGTGCCAGCAGGGCGGGGACAGGAGAAAGATTTACCTACAATGAGCAGTTCTTC.

The rearrangement uses TRBV5-1 and TRBJ1-1, with D possibly TRBD1 on 6 matching bases. The germline CDR1 and CDR2 sequences are SGHRS and YFSETQ. The CDR3 extends over 13 amino acids. V lost 6 bases to trimming and J lost 5 bases, with 14 bases between them. This CDR3 reads CASNPGDGTEAFF. In nucleotides, the CDR3 is TGCGCCAGCAACCCAGGGGATGGGACTGAAGCTTTCTTT. The full variable domain, completed using reference TRBV5-1 and TRBJ1-1, is KAGVTQTPRYLIKTRGQQVTLSCSPISGHRSVSWYQQTPGQGLQFLFEYFSETQRNKGNFPGRFSGRQFSNSRSEMNVSTLELGDSALYLCASNPGDGTEAFFGQGTRLTVV.

The rearrangement uses TRBV15 and TRBJ1-6; D unclear. The V gene's germline CDR1 is LNHNV and CDR2 YYDKDF (reference sequence). There are 16 residues in the CDR3. Trimming shortened V by 1 base and J by 0 bases, and 7 bases separated the two germline ends. CDR3 residues: CATSRVKSSYNSPLHF. The CDR3 bases are TGTGCCACCAGCAGAGTAAAAAGCTCCTATAATTCACCCCTCCACTTT. Full variable domain (rest looked up from reference TRBV15 and TRBJ1-6): DAMVIQNPRYQVTQFGKPVTLSCSQTLNHNVMYWYQQKSSQAPKLLFHYYDKDFNNEADTPDNFQSRRPNTSFCFLDIRSPGLGDTAMYLCATSRVKSSYNSPLHFGNGTRLTVT.

The chain carries TRBV12-3 or TRBV12-4 and TRBJ1-2, with D tentatively TRBD1 (6 bases). The CDR3 extends over 13 amino acids. V lost 3 bases and J 7 bases, leaving 12 bases between the germline ends. The CDR3, as DNA: TGTGCCAGCAGTTTGATCGGGGGCGGTGGCTACACCTTC. Its translation is CASSLIGGGGYTF.

This chain connects TRBV6-5 to TRBJ1-2; perhaps TRBD1 as D (5 bases). CDR1 MNHEY and CDR2 SVGAGI come from the germline V gene. V lost 7 bases, J lost 7 bases, and 16 bases lay in between. This CDR3 is 13 amino acids long. Here the CDR3 DNA reads TGTGCCAGCACCCAAGGGGCTCTCGGTGGCTACACCTTC. This codes for CASTQGALGGYTF.

This clonotype occurred once. In DNA form, the CDR3 reads TGTGCCTGGACGTACACAGGGGTGCGTCCCCAGCATTTT. It is translated as CAWTYTGVRPQHF. The chain is built from TRBV30 and TRBJ1-5, with 7 bases lining up with TRBD1. Trimming cost V 4 bases and J 10 bases; bases outside gene matches: 10. The CDR3 is 13 amino acids. Germline-derived CDR1 and CDR2 are GTSNPN and SVGIG (reference sequence).

The chain combines TRBV29-1 with TRBJ1-2; D is ambiguous. This CDR3 has 15 residues. Between the trimmed V and J ends, which lost 5 bases and 3 bases, there was a span of 19 bases. CDR1 is SQVTM and CDR2 is ANQGSEA in the germline V gene. CDR3 loop: CSVWREAGSDYGYTF. The CDR3, as DNA: TGCAGCGTTTGGCGGGAGGCTGGGTCTGACTATGGCTACACCTTC.

J is TRBJ1-1 and V is TRBV30, with D perhaps TRBD1 (5 bases). This CDR3 spans 13 amino acids. V was pared by 3 bases and J by 3 bases, with 11 bases between. The germline V gene has CDR1 GTSNPN and CDR2 SVGIG (reference sequence). CDR3 region: CAWRASGYTEAFF. The CDR3 DNA reads TGTGCCTGGAGAGCCTCAGGGTACACTGAAGCTTTCTTT.

This chain links TRBV29-1 with TRBJ2-6, with D unclear. The CDR3 consists of 16 residues. Between the trimmed V and J ends, which lost 0 bases and 2 bases, there was a span of 11 bases. CDR1 is SQVTM and CDR2 is ANQGSEA in the germline V gene. The CDR3 here is CSVEDLQTTGANVLTF. DNA of the CDR3: TGCAGCGTTGAAGATCTTCAGACGACTGGGGCCAACGTCCTGACTTTC.

The chain links TRBV25-1 to TRBJ1-2; D unclear. This CDR3 spans 13 amino acids. The germline V gene has CDR1 MGHDK and CDR2 SYGVNS. The V end lost 1 base, the J end lost 7 bases, and 10 bases lay between the germline ends. The CDR3 protein is CASSEFRAAGYTF. In DNA form, the CDR3 reads TGTGCCAGCAGTGAATTTCGGGCCGCTGGCTACACCTTC.